The clone carrying this TCR beta chain is medium-sized (0.01 to 0.1%) by share. The antigen is undetermined. The CDR3 has 15 residues. Losses at the gene ends were 3 bases for V and 5 bases for J; bases not matched to a gene: 8. CDR1 and CDR2 from the germline V gene are DFQATT and SNEGSKA (reference sequence). This specimen comes from a study of liver allograft versus peripheral blood T cells. Study-wide background: Transplanted-liver and recipient peripheral blood T cell receptor repertoires were compared.

TCRdb called the reads again in MiXCR, with one record for every CDR3 protein. The repertoire holds some 2,500 distinct CDR3 sequences, with roughly a sixth as singletons. Whole-study findings and limits: Reports indicated that T cell receptor repertoires inside liver allografts differed from those in peripheral blood.

The TCR sequence derives from a human patient who had a liver transplant. Some T cells may arise from the graft donor. The J gene is TRBJ1-5, the V gene TRBV20-1; 9 positions agree with TRBD1. DNA for the CDR3: TGCAGTGCTAGCAAGGACAGGGGAAGGCATCAGCCCCAGCATTTT. Residues: CSASKDRGRHQPQHF.